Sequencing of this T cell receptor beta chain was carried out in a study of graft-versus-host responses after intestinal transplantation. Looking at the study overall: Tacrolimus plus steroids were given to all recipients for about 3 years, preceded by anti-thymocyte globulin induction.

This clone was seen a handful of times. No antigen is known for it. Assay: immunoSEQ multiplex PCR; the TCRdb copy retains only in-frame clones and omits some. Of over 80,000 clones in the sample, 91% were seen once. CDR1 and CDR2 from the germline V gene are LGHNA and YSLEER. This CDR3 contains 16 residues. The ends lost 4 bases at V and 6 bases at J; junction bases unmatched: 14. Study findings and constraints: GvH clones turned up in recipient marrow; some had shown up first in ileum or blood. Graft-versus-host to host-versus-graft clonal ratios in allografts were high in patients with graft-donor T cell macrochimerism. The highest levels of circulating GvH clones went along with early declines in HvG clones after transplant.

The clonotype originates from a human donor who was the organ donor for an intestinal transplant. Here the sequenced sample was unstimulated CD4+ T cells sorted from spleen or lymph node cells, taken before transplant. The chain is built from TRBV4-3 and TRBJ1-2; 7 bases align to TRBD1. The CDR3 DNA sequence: TGCGCCAGCAGCCCCAACCCCCGACAGGGCGGGGATGGCTACACCTTC. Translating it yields CASSPNPRQGGDGYTF.